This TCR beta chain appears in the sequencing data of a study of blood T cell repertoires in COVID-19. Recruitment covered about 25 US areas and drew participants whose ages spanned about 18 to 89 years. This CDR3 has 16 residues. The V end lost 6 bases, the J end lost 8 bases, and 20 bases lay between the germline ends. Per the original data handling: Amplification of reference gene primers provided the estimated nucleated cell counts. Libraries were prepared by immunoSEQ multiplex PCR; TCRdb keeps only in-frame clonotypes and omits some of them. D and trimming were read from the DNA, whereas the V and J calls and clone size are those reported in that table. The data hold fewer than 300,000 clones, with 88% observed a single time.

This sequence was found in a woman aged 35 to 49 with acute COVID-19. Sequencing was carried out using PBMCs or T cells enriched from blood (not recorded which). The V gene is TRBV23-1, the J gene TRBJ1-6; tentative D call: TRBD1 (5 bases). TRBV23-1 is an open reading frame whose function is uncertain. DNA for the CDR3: TGCGCCAGCAGCTCTGAAGGTCCGGGGGATTATTCACCCCTCCACTTT. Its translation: CASSSEGPGDYSPLHF.